The clone carrying this TCR beta chain has only a few counts. No antigen is known for it. This entry belongs to a study of vaccination and CD4 T cells after COVID-19. Looking at the study overall: Recovered patients in the cohort numbered six men and four women, two of them Hispanic.

CDR3 size: 15 residues. The germline CDR1 and CDR2 sequences are DFQATT and SNEGSKA (reference sequence). The V end was cut by 3 bases, the J end by 3 bases, with 12 bases between. Treatment here: approximately 11-day PBMC culture with coronavirus spike peptide pools or control peptides (ViraFEST assay). An Oncomine TCR Beta short-read assay was used to sequence the DNA from cultured CD4+ T cells. TCRdb fed the PCR reads into MiXCR, producing one record per CDR3 protein. The sample holds 15,000 to 20,000 distinct CDR3 sequences; 40% are singletons and the top ten take under 9.5%. The origin of this receptor is a human donor who had recovered from COVID-19. Material: CD4+ T cells from blood, cultured in vitro, obtained after SARS-CoV-2 vaccination. This chain connects TRBV20-1 to TRBJ1-6, with a tentative D call TRBD1 (5 bases). DNA of the CDR3: TGCAGTGCTAGGTTGGCAGGGATCTATAATTCACCCCTCCACTTT. This gives the protein CSARLAGIYNSPLHF.